This T cell receptor (beta chain) came from a study of neurological immune-mediated disorders. Each CDR3 protein gets one entry after TCRdb re-called the 5' RACE reads with MiXCR. This sample has 40,000 or so distinct CDR3 sequences, with 13% found just once. Described time point: longitudinal time-point 3. The unsorted libraries originated from 2 million PBMCs kept at -80 C. The germline CDR1 and CDR2 sequences are SGHTA and FQGNSA. Trimming took 3 bases from V and 5 from J; bases not matched to a gene: 3. CDR3 length equals 14 residues. This clonotype was recorded at least ten times. The V gene is TRBV7-2, the J gene TRBJ2-5; TRBD2 aligns across 10 bases. Sequenced: PBMCs. The TCR was taken from a man aged 25 to 40 in good health. Here the CDR3 DNA reads TGTGCCAGCAGCTTCCGGACTAGCGGCGAGACCCAGTACTTC. Translation: CASSFRTSGETQYF.